This T cell receptor beta chain comes out of a study of T cells in Graves' hyperthyroidism and ophthalmopathy. Uncontrolled infection, other autoimmune disease, pregnancy and lactation each barred patients from inclusion. PBMCs came from 9 to 10 ml fresh peripheral blood. The TCR beta CDR3 regions underwent amplification using RNA transcripts as the source. The HTBI primer set was used in a first-round RT-PCR of the TCR CDR3. TCRdb processed the multiplex PCR reads anew with MiXCR; each CDR3 protein has one entry. This table holds about 350,000 distinct CDR3 sequences, over 15% found once. Worth noting for this clonotype: A read error is possible here, since a much larger clone lies one base away.

The sequence derives from a woman between 40 and 55 years old with Graves' ophthalmopathy. The sample consisted of blood.

CDR3 sequence: CASSQVHERYF. The CDR3 nucleotides are TGTGCCAGCAGCCAGGTCCACGAGCGGTACTTC. The V gene is TRBV14, the J gene TRBJ2-7; D unresolved. Germline CDR1 is SGHDN and CDR2 is FVKESK. This CDR3 is built from 11 residues. Variable domain in full (rest from reference TRBV14 and TRBJ2-7): EAGVTQFPSHSVIEKGQTVTLRCDPISGHDNLYWYRRVMGKEIKFLLHFVKESKQDESGMPNNRFLAERTGGTYSTLKVQPAELEDSGVYFCASSQVHERYFGPGTRLTVT.